These 17 T cell receptor beta chains share one sample of origin, sequenced in a study of regulatory T cells in long-lasting Graves disease. As to time point: newly diagnosed GD, antithyroid drugs for less than 3 months. There was RNA extracted from PBMCs, and the TCR library was made from it. HTBI primers from iRepertoire and Arm-PCR of CDR3 regions yielded the TCR beta libraries. A single record per CDR3 protein comes from TCRdb applying MiXCR to the multiplex PCR reads. The data contain about 430,000 distinct CDR3 sequences, approximately 16% of them singletons. Another study also made use of these data, one on T cells in Graves' hyperthyroidism and ophthalmopathy.

Here the sequenced sample was peripheral blood mononuclear cells (PBMCs), taken at new diagnosis, from a patient treated with antithyroid drugs. The receptors were sampled from a woman aged 35 to 49 with Graves disease.

The J gene is TRBJ2-3, the V gene TRBV4-1, with D unresolved. V dropped 4 bases and J dropped 3 bases, with 11 bases sitting between them. Germline lookup yields CDR1 MGHRA and CDR2 YSYEKL. The CDR3 sequence is 14 residues long. As DNA, the CDR3 is TGCGCCAGCAGCCCGGGCCCCGCTACAGATACGCAGTATTTT. Translating it yields CASSPGPATDTQYF.

CDR3 protein: CASRQGLADYEQYF. The CDR3 nucleotides read TGTGCCAGCAGGCAGGGACTAGCGGACTACGAGCAGTACTTC. V is TRBV2 and J is TRBJ2-7; TRBD2 aligns across 11 bases. With 6 bases clipped from V and 3 bases from J, the junction kept 4 bases outside the gene matches. In germline, CDR1 is SNHLY, CDR2 FYNNEI. The CDR3 extends over 14 amino acids. Filled out from reference TRBV2 and TRBJ2-7, the complete variable domain reads EPEVTQTPSHQVTQMGQEVILRCVPISNHLYFYWYRQILGQKVEFLVSFYNNEISEKSEIFDDQFSVERPDGSNFTLKIRSTKLEDSAMYFCASRQGLADYEQYFGPGTRLTVT.

In its sample, this clonotype was seen many times. The V gene is TRBV12-3 or TRBV12-4, the J gene TRBJ1-1; D is unresolved. Trimming pared 11 bases from V and 4 bases from J, leaving 14 bases between. This CDR3 is built from 12 residues. This chain's CDR3 is CASNFWGTEAFF. The CDR3 DNA reads as TGTGCCTCCAACTTCTGGGGCACTGAAGCTTTCTTT.

In this sample, this clonotype turned up once. Because the CDR3 is missing its conserved closing phenylalanine or tryptophan, this is likely a read error. The chain uses TRBV6-2 or TRBV6-3 and TRBJ2-1; 7 nucleotides agree with TRBD2. The trim removed 5 bases at V and 5 bases at J, leaving 9 bases unmatched. Per the germline V gene, CDR1 is MNHEY and CDR2 is SVGEGT. This CDR3 region has 15 residues. The CDR3 bases are TGTGCCAGCAGTGAATACCCAGCGGGGCACAATGAGCAGTTCTCC. Protein sequence: CASSEYPAGHNEQFS.

Ten or more counts support this clonotype. The rearrangement joins TRBV5-5 to TRBJ2-6, with 11 bases matching TRBD2. Germline CDR1 SGHKS, CDR2 YYEKEE (reference sequence). V dropped 6 bases and J dropped 1; count of bases not matched to a gene: 15. This CDR3 is 20 amino acids long. The CDR3 coding sequence is TGTGCCAGCACCAGAGGCGGGGTAGCGGGAGGGCGATCTGGGGCCAACGTCCTGACTTTC. Amino acids: CASTRGGVAGGRSGANVLTF.

This clonotype was observed once. The V gene is TRBV5-1, the J gene TRBJ2-3; D call uncertain. The CDR3 is 15 residues long. The germline V and J ends were trimmed by 0 bases and 3 bases, with 11 bases remaining between them. Germline CDR1 and CDR2: SGHRS and YFSETQ. CDR3 nucleotides: TGCGCCAGCAGCTTGGGTTCCTCTAGTACAGATACGCAGTATTTT. This codes for CASSLGSSSTDTQYF.

This clonotype has a handful of counts. The chain is built from TRBV29-1 and TRBJ2-1, with TRBD1 matching over 7 bases. From germline, CDR1 is SQVTM and CDR2 ANQGSEA. Trimming at V came to 2 bases and at J to 5 bases, leaving 9 bases not matched to a gene. CDR3 size: 15 residues. This CDR3 reads CSVERGHTGDNEQFF. The DNA for the CDR3 is TGCAGCGTTGAACGGGGTCACACAGGGGACAATGAGCAGTTCTTC.

The sample holds a few counts of this clonotype. V usage is TRBV6-1 and J usage is TRBJ1-5, with 7 positions matching TRBD1. Germline-derived CDR1 and CDR2 are MNHNS and SASEGT. Losses at the gene ends were 10 bases for V and 1 base for J; bases not matched to a gene: 7. The CDR3 has 14 residues. The CDR3, as DNA: TGTGCCACTCCAGGGGGGGCGAGCAATCAGCCCCAGCATTTT. Protein product: CATPGGASNQPQHF.

This clonotype has ten or more counts. V usage is TRBV28 and J usage is TRBJ1-5, with D hard to call. Trimming pared 3 bases from V and 7 bases from J, leaving 13 bases between. Germline lookup yields CDR1 MDHEN and CDR2 SYDVKM. The CDR3 is made up of 14 amino acids. Written as DNA, the CDR3 is TGTGCCAGCAGTTTCTTGGCAGGTGCCCAGCCCCAGCATTTT. Its translation: CASSFLAGAQPQHF.

This clonotype showed up many times. The chain recombines TRBV19 with TRBJ1-5, with 9 bases lining up with TRBD1. The CDR3 sequence is 16 residues long. CDR1 is LNHDA and CDR2 is SQIVND in the germline V gene (reference sequence). Germline trimming cut 7 bases from V and 3 bases from J; bases unmatched to any gene: 10. CDR3 nucleotides: TGTGCCAGTATCAGACAGGGGGGGACTATCAATCAGCCCCAGCATTTT. This gives the protein CASIRQGGTINQPQHF.

This clonotype was observed a handful of times. A much larger clone lies one base from this, so it may be a read error. This chain connects TRBV7-2 to TRBJ2-7; 8 bases fit TRBD2. The J segment lost 2 bases and the V segment lost 1 base, leaving 7 bases of the junction unmatched. This CDR3 contains 16 residues. From germline, CDR1 is SGHTA and CDR2 FQGNSA. The CDR3 sequence: CASSLVTGGLPYEQYF. DNA of the CDR3: TGTGCCAGCAGCTTAGTGACGGGAGGGCTCCCCTACGAGCAGTACTTC.

This clonotype was recorded many times. The chain joins TRBV27 to TRBJ2-1, with 9 bases lining up with TRBD1. Germline values: CDR1 MNHEY, CDR2 SMNVEV (reference sequence). This CDR3 is 15 amino acids long. V lost 6 bases, J lost 3 bases, and 6 bases stayed unmatched. The CDR3 DNA sequence: TGTGCCAGCAGCTCTGGACAGGGGTACTACAATGAGCAGTTCTTC. It encodes CASSSGQGYYNEQFF.

This clonotype was seen at least ten times. The chain joins TRBV5-4 to TRBJ2-5, with D hard to call. V lost 1 base to trimming and J lost 4 bases, with 11 bases between them. Per germline, CDR1 SGHNT and CDR2 YYREEE (reference sequence). The CDR3 sequence is 14 residues long. The CDR3 nucleotides are TGTGCCAGCAGCTTGTCGAGCCCGGGAGAGACCCAGTACTTC. This codes for CASSLSSPGETQYF.

This chain links TRBV7-9 with TRBJ2-1; 7 positions agree with TRBD1. Germline values: CDR1 SEHNR, CDR2 FQNEAQ (reference sequence). CDR3 length equals 15 residues. Germline trimming cut 5 bases from V and 3 bases from J; bases unmatched to any gene: 7. This chain's CDR3 is CASSISGTVYNEQFF. CDR3 sequence (DNA): TGTGCCAGCAGCATCTCCGGGACAGTCTACAATGAGCAGTTCTTC.

This clonotype was seen once. A read error is possible here, since a much larger clone lies one base away. The chain joins TRBV6-6 to TRBJ2-5; D remains ambiguous. Per germline, CDR1 MNHNY and CDR2 SVGAGI (reference sequence). This CDR3 has 13 amino acids. The CDR3 spells CASGYSEVETQYF. CDR3 nucleotides: TGTGCCAGCGGTTACTCGGAAGTTGAGACCCAGTACTTC.

This clonotype showed up many times. This chain connects TRBV5-6 to TRBJ2-5; D gene unclear. CDR3 length: 13 residues. Germline loops: CDR1 SGHDT, CDR2 YYEEEE. The ends were cut back, 1 base at V and 4 bases at J, with 8 bases in the middle. The CDR3 protein is CASSLRNGETQYF. The CDR3 DNA is TGTGCCAGCAGCTTGAGGAATGGAGAGACCCAGTACTTC.

The J gene is TRBJ1-5, the V gene TRBV2; weak D call: TRBD1 (5 bases). The CDR3 runs to 13 residues. V shed 4 bases and J shed 4 bases, with 8 bases lying between them. Germline V gene data show CDR1 as SNHLY and CDR2 as FYNNEI. CDR3 sequence: CASSGGFNQPQHF. The DNA of the CDR3 is TGTGCCAGCAGTGGGGGGTTTAATCAGCCCCAGCATTTT.